Shown below are 27 T cell receptor beta chains from a single sample sequenced in a study of cytomegalovirus exposure and HLA in healthy donors. This table comes from immunoSEQ multiplex PCR, and its TCRdb copy is limited to in-frame clones, with some not included. The sample yields tens of thousands of clones, roughly 93% seen once. Source material: PBMCs. The receptors derive from a woman aged 25 to 39 in good health and CMV-seronegative.

This chain uses TRBV6-1 with TRBJ2-3; 9 nucleotides match TRBD2. The CDR3 runs 15 residues. From germline, CDR1 is MNHNS and CDR2 SASEGT. The ends lost 3 bases at V and 3 bases at J; junction bases unmatched: 4. In DNA form, the CDR3 reads TGTGCCAGCAGTGATAGCGGGGGTCGGACAGATACGCAGTATTTT. This codes for CASSDSGGRTDTQYF.

J is TRBJ2-7 and V is TRBV21-1; TRBD2 is taken as the D call from the table, unchecked against the DNA. TRBV21-1 is a documented pseudogene. This CDR3 contains 14 residues. The CDR3 here is CASSSVPPRGVQYF. DNA for the CDR3: TGTGCCAGCAGCTCGGTCCCACCCCGGGGGGTGCAGTACTTC.

The rearrangement uses TRBV2 and TRBJ1-6; D remains unclear. CDR1 is SNHLY, CDR2 FYNNEI, per germline. Trimming removed 0 bases from V and 12 bases from J, with 9 bases in between. The CDR3 length is 13 residues. The CDR3 is CASSEAGVIPLHF. CDR3 bases: TGTGCCAGCAGTGAAGCCGGGGTTATACCCCTCCACTTT. Looking up the rest from reference TRBV2 and TRBJ1-6 gives the full variable domain: EPEVTQTPSHQVTQMGQEVILRCVPISNHLYFYWYRQILGQKVEFLVSFYNNEISEKSEIFDDQFSVERPDGSNFTLKIRSTKLEDSAMYFCASSEAGVIPLHFGNGTRLTVT.

This chain's CDR3 is CASSLGTGANTEAFF. For the CDR3, the DNA is TGTGCCAGCAGCTTAGGGACAGGGGCGAACACTGAAGCTTTCTTT. The rearrangement links TRBV7-8 to TRBJ1-1; 9 bases line up with TRBD1. Germline V gene sequence: CDR1 SGHVS, CDR2 FQNEAQ. V trimming: 1 base; J trimming: 1 base; junction bases outside the gene matches: 1. The CDR3 is 15 amino acids.

The gene calls are TRBV7-2 and TRBJ2-7, with 11 bases that match TRBD2. With V trimmed by 1 base and J by 0 bases, 2 bases remained unmatched. The CDR3 is 16 amino acids. In germline, CDR1 is SGHTA, CDR2 FQGNSA. CDR3 amino acids: CASSLGLAGFSYEQYF. CDR3 nucleotide sequence: TGTGCCAGCAGCTTAGGACTAGCGGGGTTCTCCTACGAGCAGTACTTC.

V and J are TRBV19 and TRBJ2-5; 10 bases fit TRBD1. CDR1 and CDR2 (germline): LNHDA, SQIVND (reference sequence). V gave up 5 bases and J gave up 2 bases; unmatched junction bases: 5. The CDR3 runs 15 residues. CDR3 DNA: TGTGCCAGTAGTCCGTGGACAGGGGGACAAGAGACCCAGTACTTC. Residues: CASSPWTGGQETQYF.

The V and J genes are TRBV27 and TRBJ2-7, with TRBD1 matching over 9 bases. Losses at the gene ends were 3 bases for V and 2 bases for J; bases not matched to a gene: 2. Germline V gene lookup returns CDR1 MNHEY and CDR2 SMNVEV (reference sequence). CDR3 length equals 14 residues. CDR3 DNA: TGTGCCAGCAGTTTCTGGGACAGGGCCTACGAGCAGTACTTC. Translated: CASSFWDRAYEQYF.

The V gene is TRBV27, the J gene TRBJ2-2; D perhaps matches TRBD1 (5 bases). This CDR3 comprises 15 residues. Trimming cost V 2 bases and J 7 bases, with 14 bases left between them. Germline lookup yields CDR1 MNHEY and CDR2 SMNVEV (reference sequence). The CDR3 bases are TGTGCCAGCAGTTTAACAGGATCGGTGTTCGGGGAGCTGTTTTTT. Translated, it gives CASSLTGSVFGELFF.

The chain recombines TRBV19 with TRBJ2-3; 8 bases are a match to TRBD2. The V and J ends lost 6 bases and 4 bases, in that order; junction bases with no gene match: 12. This CDR3 spans 16 amino acids. Germline values: CDR1 LNHDA, CDR2 SQIVND (reference sequence). CDR3 sequence: CASSINRGGGADTQYF. In DNA form, the CDR3 reads TGTGCCAGTAGCATAAATCGGGGGGGCGGGGCAGATACGCAGTATTTT. Variable domain in full (rest from reference TRBV19 and TRBJ2-3): DGGITQSPKYLFRKEGQNVTLSCEQNLNHDAMYWYRQDPGQGLRLIYYSQIVNDFQKGDIAEGYSVSREKKESFPLTVTSAQKNPTAFYLCASSINRGGGADTQYFGPGTRLTVL.

The rearrangement joins TRBV7-9 to TRBJ1-2; 7 bases match TRBD1. The V and J ends lost 5 bases and 5 bases, in that order; junction bases with no gene match: 8. The length of the CDR3 is 14 residues. Germline CDR1 reads SEHNR; CDR2 reads FQNEAQ (reference sequence). CDR3 bases: TGTGCCAGCAGCCGTCAAGGGACAGATTATGGCTACACCTTC. Encoded protein: CASSRQGTDYGYTF.

This chain uses TRBV9 with TRBJ1-6; D is perhaps TRBD1 (6 bases). The germline gives CDR1 SGDLS, CDR2 YYNGEE. CDR3 size: 16 residues. V was trimmed by 4 bases and J by 9 bases, leaving 20 bases between them. CDR3 amino acids: CASSLTTGNGGSPLHF. CDR3 nucleotides: TGTGCCAGCAGCCTTACAACAGGGAATGGTGGTTCACCCCTCCACTTT.

The chain employs TRBV6-5 and TRBJ2-7; 9 bases fit TRBD1. The CDR3 has 15 amino acids. J gave up 0 bases and V 5 bases, and 5 bases lay outside the gene matches. CDR1 is MNHEY, CDR2 SVGAGI, per germline. This CDR3 is CASSIDRGSSYEQYF. The CDR3 DNA reads as TGTGCCAGCAGTATCGACAGGGGGAGCTCCTACGAGCAGTACTTC.

V and J are TRBV28 and TRBJ2-7, with D perhaps matching TRBD1 (5 bases). Trimming shortened V by 6 bases and J by 6 bases, and 12 bases separated the two germline ends. Germline CDR1 and CDR2: MDHEN and SYDVKM. There are 12 residues in the CDR3. CDR3 amino acids: CASRPRDSEQYF. CDR3 bases: TGTGCCAGCAGACCCAGGGATAGCGAGCAGTACTTC.

CDR3 sequence (DNA): TGTGCCAGTAATACAGGACACGGCACTGAAGCTTTCTTT. Amino acids: CASNTGHGTEAFF. The chain employs TRBV19 and TRBJ1-1, with a weak D call TRBD1 (5 bases). Germline CDR1 reads LNHDA; CDR2 reads SQIVND (reference sequence). Trimming took 7 bases from V and 4 from J, leaving 13 bases between them. CDR3 size: 13 residues. The full variable domain, rest sourced from reference TRBV19 and TRBJ1-1, is DGGITQSPKYLFRKEGQNVTLSCEQNLNHDAMYWYRQDPGQGLRLIYYSQIVNDFQKGDIAEGYSVSREKKESFPLTVTSAQKNPTAFYLCASNTGHGTEAFFGQGTRLTVV.

The chain joins TRBV6-4 to TRBJ2-5, with D uncertain. V was cut by 0 bases and J by 2 bases, with 4 bases left in between. Looked up from germline, CDR1 is MRHNA and CDR2 is SNTAGT. The CDR3 contains 13 residues. The CDR3 sequence: CASSDSLQETQYF. The CDR3 coding sequence is TGTGCCAGCAGTGACTCTCTGCAAGAGACCCAGTACTTC.

The genes are TRBV12-5 and TRBJ1-5, with D possibly matching TRBD1 (6 bases). Trimming left V 0 bases short and J 3 bases short, with 15 bases between. Germline V gene data show CDR1 as LGHNT and CDR2 as FRNRAP. CDR3 length: 17 amino acids. DNA of the CDR3: TGTGCTAGTGGTTTGGTACTCGGGCAGGGGAACAATCAGCCCCAGCATTTT. Its protein is CASGLVLGQGNNQPQHF.

This clone was picked up one time. The chain joins TRBV7-9 to TRBJ2-7, with a possible D match to TRBD2 (6 bases). Trimming pared 3 bases from V and 2 bases from J, leaving 17 bases between. This CDR3 comprises 16 residues. CDR1 and CDR2 (germline): SEHNR, FQNEAQ (reference sequence). The chain's CDR3 is CASSFGSLEGTYEQYF. In DNA, the CDR3 is TGTGCCAGCAGCTTCGGCTCTTTGGAGGGCACCTACGAGCAGTACTTC.

The chain couples TRBV19 to TRBJ2-5, with 13 bases lining up with TRBD2. The V gene end was trimmed by 3 bases and the J gene end by 3 bases; junction bases not matched to a gene: 10. The CDR3 has 18 residues. Germline V lookup: CDR1 LNHDA, CDR2 SQIVND (reference sequence). The DNA for the CDR3 is TGTGCCAGTAGTATCGACCGACTAGCGGGAGGCACAGAAGAGACCCAGTACTTC. This codes for CASSIDRLAGGTEETQYF.

This chain links TRBV30 with TRBJ1-3, with D perhaps matching TRBD1 (5 bases). V was clipped by 2 bases and J by 4 bases, with 9 bases between them. This CDR3 has 13 residues. Per germline, CDR1 GTSNPN and CDR2 SVGIG (reference sequence). Here the CDR3 reads CAWSQGRGNTIYF. The CDR3 DNA sequence: TGTGCCTGGAGTCAGGGCCGCGGAAACACCATATATTTT.

The chain joins TRBV4-1 to TRBJ2-7; TRBD1 might be the D (6 bases). The CDR3 runs 14 residues. Germline V gene data show CDR1 as MGHRA and CDR2 as YSYEKL. V dropped 4 bases and J dropped 0 bases, with 10 bases sitting between them. CDR3 sequence (DNA): TGCGCCAGCAGCCCGGACAGCCTCTCCTACGAGCAGTACTTC. It specifies CASSPDSLSYEQYF.

The CDR3: CAITGTGKVDGYTF. Here the CDR3 DNA reads TGTGCCATTACCGGGACAGGGAAGGTGGATGGCTACACCTTC. The chain employs TRBV6-1 and TRBJ1-2; 9 nucleotides agree with TRBD1. Unmatched junction bases numbered 12, after V lost 10 bases and J lost 6 bases. CDR1 is MNHNS, CDR2 SASEGT, per germline. This CDR3 contains 14 residues.

The chain's CDR3 is CASSFGGTQYF. The CDR3 nucleotides read TGTGCCAGCAGTTTCGGAGGGACCCAGTACTTC. V gene TRBV27 combines with J gene TRBJ2-5; possible D gene TRBD2, 5 bases. There are 11 residues in the CDR3. Trimming took 3 bases from V and 7 from J, leaving 6 bases between them. Per the germline V gene, CDR1 is MNHEY and CDR2 is SMNVEV (reference sequence).

V gene TRBV5-5 combines with J gene TRBJ1-4, with D possibly being TRBD1 (5 bases). CDR3 length: 15 residues. The V gene's germline CDR1 is SGHKS and CDR2 YYEKEE (reference sequence). V was shortened by 4 bases and J by 0 bases, with 10 bases between the two germline ends. CDR3 DNA: TGTGCCAGCAGCATAACAGGTGCAACTAATGAAAAACTGTTTTTT. Translation: CASSITGATNEKLFF.

The V and J genes are TRBV15 and TRBJ1-2; D may be TRBD1 (5 bases). CDR1 and CDR2 from the germline V gene are LNHNV and YYDKDF (reference sequence). V shed 5 bases and J shed 5 bases, with 15 bases lying between them. The CDR3 runs to 14 residues. Here the CDR3 DNA reads TGTGCCACCAGCGCGGGTTCCGGGGGTTATGGCTACACCTTC. It specifies CATSAGSGGYGYTF.

The chain's CDR3 is CASSGGLVGYEQYF. CDR3 nucleotide sequence: TGTGCCAGTAGTGGGGGACTAGTAGGCTACGAGCAGTACTTC. The chain combines TRBV19 with TRBJ2-7; 8 bases line up with TRBD2. This CDR3 comprises 14 residues. The junction had 6 bases not matched to a gene; V was cut back by 5 bases and J by 3 bases. Germline CDR1 reads LNHDA; CDR2 reads SQIVND (reference sequence).

CDR3 protein: CASSNRDRGYEQYF. The DNA for the CDR3 is TGCGCCAGCAGCAACCGGGACAGGGGTTACGAGCAGTACTTC. The chain combines TRBV5-1 with TRBJ2-7, with TRBD1 matching over 10 bases. CDR3 length equals 14 residues. The ends lost 4 bases at V and 4 bases at J; junction bases unmatched: 5. The germline gives CDR1 SGHRS, CDR2 YFSETQ.

This sequence joins TRBV4-2 and TRBJ2-7; 10 bases are shared with TRBD2. From germline, CDR1 is LGHNA and CDR2 YNFKEQ. Trimming cost V 2 bases and J 3 bases; bases outside gene matches: 1. The CDR3 runs to 14 residues. The CDR3 DNA is TGTGCCAGCAGCCAAACTAGCGGGGACTACGAGCAGTACTTC. Encoded protein: CASSQTSGDYEQYF.